A selection of T cell receptor beta chains follows, all from one sample in a study of blood T cell repertoires in COVID-19. TCRdb's table, derived via immunoSEQ multiplex PCR, lists solely in-frame clones and lacks some. The table has some 200,000 clones, 85% to 90% seen once. Sequencing input: peripheral blood. The receptors originated from an elderly man with acute or convalescent COVID-19. Each CDR3 is given with its conserved first and last residue. The D gene is left open where the match is weak. The listing skips clone size in some rows; elsewhere it reads once, few, many or a size class.

j_gene,d_gene,v_gene,abundance,len,CDR3nt,CDR3aa
TRBJ2-1,.,TRBV24-1,.,17,TGTGCCACCAGTGACGTCCCGCGCAGCGGGTGGGGCAATGAGCAGTTCTTC,CATSDVPRSGWGNEQFF
TRBJ2-3,.,TRBV18,.,14,TGTGCCAGCTCATCAAGCGGGAGCACAGATACGCAGTATTTT,CASSSSGSTDTQYF
TRBJ2-6,.,TRBV7-9,.,15,TGTGCCAGCAGCTTAGGAGGTTCTGGGGCCAACGTCCTGACTTTC,CASSLGGSGANVLTF
TRBJ1-1,TRBD1,TRBV7-9,.,15,TGTGCCAGCAGCGTATGGGACAGGAAGAACACTGAAGCTTTCTTT,CASSVWDRKNTEAFF
TRBJ1-6,TRBD1,TRBV4-2,.,16,TGTGCCAGCAGCCAAGATTTACAGGGGGCGAATTCACCCCTCCACTTT,CASSQDLQGANSPLHF
TRBJ1-2,TRBD1,TRBV27,many,14,TGTGCCAGCAGTCCCTCGACAGGGTATAGTGGCTACACCTTC,CASSPSTGYSGYTF
TRBJ1-1,.,TRBV11-3,.,14,TGTGCCAGCAGCTTAGATCCGCCCCGGACTGAAGCTTTCTTT,CASSLDPPRTEAFF
TRBJ2-2,TRBD1,TRBV2,.,15,TGTGCCAGCAGTGAGGGGACAGGGTACTCCGGGGAGCTGTTTTTT,CASSEGTGYSGELFF
TRBJ1-2,TRBD1,TRBV7-2,.,15,TGTGCCAGCAGCCCCCCAGACAGGGCCATCTATGGCTACACCTTC,CASSPPDRAIYGYTF
TRBJ1-2,.,TRBV10-3,once,12,TGTGCCATCAGTGGGCAGGGGCAGGGCTACACCTTC,CAISGQGQGYTF
TRBJ2-1,TRBD2,TRBV29-1,.,15,TGCAGCGTTGATCGAGCGGGAGTCAACAGTAATGAGCAGTTCTTC,CSVDRAGVNSNEQFF
TRBJ2-1,.,TRBV7-3,.,14,TGTGCCAGCAGCTCAGGGGCGTCCTACAATGAGCAGTTCTTC,CASSSGASYNEQFF
TRBJ1-2,TRBD1,TRBV24-1,.,17,TGTGCCACCAGTGCCCGGGGGAAGGGACAGGGGGCGGTTGGCTACACCTTC,CATSARGKGQGAVGYTF
TRBJ2-7,TRBD2,TRBV7-3,.,15,TGTGCCAGCAGCTTGGGGACTAGCGGGAGCTACGAGCAGTACTTC,CASSLGTSGSYEQYF
TRBJ2-1,.,TRBV5-8,.,15,TGTGCCAGCAGCTTGGGGACAGTACCCTACAATGAGCAGTTCTTC,CASSLGTVPYNEQFF
TRBJ1-6,.,TRBV2,.,13,TGTGCCAGCAGTGCCAGGGTGGGCTCACCCCTCCACTTT,CASSARVGSPLHF
TRBJ2-5,.,TRBV4-1,.,15,TGCGCCAGCAGCCCCACCGGACAAGTCAAGGAGACCCAGTACTTC,CASSPTGQVKETQYF
TRBJ2-3,.,TRBV27,.,12,TGTGCCAGCAGCGGAACCGCGGGGACGCAGTATTTT,CASSGTAGTQYF
TRBJ2-3,TRBD2,TRBV19,.,17,TGTGCCAGTAGTTCAACTCCGGGACTAGCGGGCACAGATACGCAGTATTTT,CASSSTPGLAGTDTQYF
TRBJ2-1,TRBD2,TRBV11-2,.,15,TGTGCCAGCTCAGTGTATAGCGGGAGGGCTAATGAGCAGTTCTTC,CASSVYSGRANEQFF
TRBJ2-5,.,TRBV18,.,15,TGTGCCAGCTCGCCCAACCCAGGGCAGGGAGAGACCCAGTACTTC,CASSPNPGQGETQYF
TRBJ2-5,TRBD2,TRBV6-5,.,15,TGTGCCAGCAGGGCAGGACTAGCGCGGCAAGAGACCCAGTACTTC,CASRAGLARQETQYF
TRBJ2-4,TRBD1,TRBV5-1,.,15,TGCGCCAGCAGCGGGACAGGTGGTGGAAAAAACATTCAGTACTTC,CASSGTGGGKNIQYF
TRBJ2-2,.,TRBV18,once,16,TGTGCCAGCTCACCAACGTCCAGGGGATTAACCGGGGAGCTGTTTTTT,CASSPTSRGLTGELFF
TRBJ2-1,TRBD2,TRBV14,few,17,TGTGCCAGCAGCCAAGTTTTGCTAGCGGGGGCCTACAATGAGCAGTTCTTC,CASSQVLLAGAYNEQFF
TRBJ2-1,TRBD2,TRBV5-1,.,16,TGCGCCAGCAGTTCCACTCTAGCGGGAGCAGGCGATGAGCAGTTCTTC,CASSSTLAGAGDEQFF